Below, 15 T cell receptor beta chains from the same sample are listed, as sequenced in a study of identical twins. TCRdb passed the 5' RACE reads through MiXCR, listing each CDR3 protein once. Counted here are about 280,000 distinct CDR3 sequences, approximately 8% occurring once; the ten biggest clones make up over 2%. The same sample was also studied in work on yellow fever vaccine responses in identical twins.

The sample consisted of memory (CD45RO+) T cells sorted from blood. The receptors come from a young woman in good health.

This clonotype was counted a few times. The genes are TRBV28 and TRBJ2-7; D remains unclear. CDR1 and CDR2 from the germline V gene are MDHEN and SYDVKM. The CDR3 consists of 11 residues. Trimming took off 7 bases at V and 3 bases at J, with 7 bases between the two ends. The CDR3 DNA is TGTGCCAGCAAGTACAGCTACGAGCAGTACTTC. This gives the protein CASKYSYEQYF. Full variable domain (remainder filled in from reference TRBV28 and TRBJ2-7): DVKVTQSSRYLVKRTGEKVFLECVQDMDHENMFWYRQDPGLGLRLIYFSYDVKMKEKGDIPEGYSVSREKKERFSLILESASTNQTSMYLCASKYSYEQYFGPGTRLTVT.

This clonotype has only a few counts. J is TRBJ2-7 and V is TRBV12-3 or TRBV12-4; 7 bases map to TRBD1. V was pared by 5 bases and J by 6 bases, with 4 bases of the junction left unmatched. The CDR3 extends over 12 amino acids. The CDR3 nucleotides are TGTGCCAGCAGTCCGGGACAGCTCGAGCAGTACTTC. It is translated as CASSPGQLEQYF.

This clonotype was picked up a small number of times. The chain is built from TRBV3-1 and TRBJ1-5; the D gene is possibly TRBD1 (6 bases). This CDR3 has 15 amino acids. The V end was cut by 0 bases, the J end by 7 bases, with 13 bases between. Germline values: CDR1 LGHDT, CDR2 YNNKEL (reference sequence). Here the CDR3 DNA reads TGTGCCAGCAGCCAAGATTCACAGGGAAGCCAGCCCCAGCATTTT. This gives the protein CASSQDSQGSQPQHF. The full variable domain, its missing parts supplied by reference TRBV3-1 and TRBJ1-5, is DTAVSQTPKYLVTQMGNDKSIKCEQNLGHDTMYWYKQDSKKFLKIMFSYNNKELIINETVPNRFSPKSPDKAHLNLHINSLELGDSAVYFCASSQDSQGSQPQHFGDGTRLSIL.

The CDR3 protein is CSVARSIDNYEQYF. The CDR3, as DNA: TGCAGCGTCGCGAGAAGCATCGACAACTACGAGCAGTACTTC. This rearrangement joins TRBV29-1 to TRBJ2-7; D gene uncertain. This CDR3 has 14 residues. V gave up 6 bases and J gave up 3 bases, with 18 bases separating them. Germline CDR1 and CDR2: SQVTM and ANQGSEA.

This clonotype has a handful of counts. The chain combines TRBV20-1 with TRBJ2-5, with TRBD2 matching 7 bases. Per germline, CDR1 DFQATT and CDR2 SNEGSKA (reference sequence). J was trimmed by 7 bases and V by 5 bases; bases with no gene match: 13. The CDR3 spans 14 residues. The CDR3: CSAGASGGEGTQYF. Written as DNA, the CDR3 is TGCAGTGCTGGGGCTTCGGGAGGAGAGGGGACCCAGTACTTC.

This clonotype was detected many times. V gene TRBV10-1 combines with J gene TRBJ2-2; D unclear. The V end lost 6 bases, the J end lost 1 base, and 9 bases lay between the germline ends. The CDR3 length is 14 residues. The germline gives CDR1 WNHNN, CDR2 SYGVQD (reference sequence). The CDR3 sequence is CASSLERNTGELFF. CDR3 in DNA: TGCGCCAGCAGCCTAGAACGGAACACCGGGGAGCTGTTTTTT.

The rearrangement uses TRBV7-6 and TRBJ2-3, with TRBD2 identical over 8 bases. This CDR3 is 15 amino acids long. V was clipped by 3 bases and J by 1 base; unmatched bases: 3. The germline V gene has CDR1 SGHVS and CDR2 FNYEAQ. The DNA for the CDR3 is TGTGCCAGCAGCTTCGGGGGGGGCGGCACAGATACGCAGTATTTT. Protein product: CASSFGGGGTDTQYF.

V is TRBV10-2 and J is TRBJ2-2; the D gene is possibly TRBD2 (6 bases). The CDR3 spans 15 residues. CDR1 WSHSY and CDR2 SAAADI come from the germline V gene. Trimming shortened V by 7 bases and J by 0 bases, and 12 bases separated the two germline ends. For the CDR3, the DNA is TGCGCCAGCAACGGTTGGGGGGCGAACACCGGGGAGCTGTTTTTT. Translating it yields CASNGWGANTGELFF.

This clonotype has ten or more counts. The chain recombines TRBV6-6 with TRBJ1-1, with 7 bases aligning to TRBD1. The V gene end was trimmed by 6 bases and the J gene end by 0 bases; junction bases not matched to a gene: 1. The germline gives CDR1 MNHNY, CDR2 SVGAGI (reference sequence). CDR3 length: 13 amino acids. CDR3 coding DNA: TGTGCCAGCAGAGGGACAGTGAACACTGAAGCTTTCTTT. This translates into CASRGTVNTEAFF.

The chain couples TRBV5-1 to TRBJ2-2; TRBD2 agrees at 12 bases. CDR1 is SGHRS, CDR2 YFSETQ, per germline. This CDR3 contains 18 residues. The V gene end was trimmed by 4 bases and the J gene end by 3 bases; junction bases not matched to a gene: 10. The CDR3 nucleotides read TGCGCCAGCAGCGCGGCCGGGACTAGCGGGCCTTACACCGGGGAGCTGTTTTTT. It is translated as CASSAAGTSGPYTGELFF.

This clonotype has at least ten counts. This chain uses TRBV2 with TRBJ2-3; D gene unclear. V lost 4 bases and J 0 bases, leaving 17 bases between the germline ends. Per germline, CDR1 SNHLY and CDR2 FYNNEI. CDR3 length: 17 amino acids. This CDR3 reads CASSVYLGASSTDTQYF. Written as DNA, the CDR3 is TGTGCCAGCAGTGTTTACCTGGGCGCTAGTAGCACAGATACGCAGTATTTT.

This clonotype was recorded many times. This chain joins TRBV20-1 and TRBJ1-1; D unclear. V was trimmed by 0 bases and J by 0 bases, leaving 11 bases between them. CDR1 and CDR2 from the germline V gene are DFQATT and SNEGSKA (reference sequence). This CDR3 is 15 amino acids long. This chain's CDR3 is CSARDRGSLNTEAFF. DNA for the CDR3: TGCAGTGCTAGAGATCGCGGGAGTTTGAACACTGAAGCTTTCTTT.

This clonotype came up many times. CDR3 amino acids: CASRMSGPSTDTQYF. The CDR3 coding sequence is TGTGCCAGCAGGATGAGCGGGCCTAGCACAGATACGCAGTATTTT. The rearrangement links TRBV6-1 to TRBJ2-3; possibly TRBD2 for D (6 bases). This CDR3 is built from 15 residues. Germline V gives CDR1 MNHNS, CDR2 SASEGT. V gave up 6 bases and J gave up 0 bases, with 13 bases separating them.

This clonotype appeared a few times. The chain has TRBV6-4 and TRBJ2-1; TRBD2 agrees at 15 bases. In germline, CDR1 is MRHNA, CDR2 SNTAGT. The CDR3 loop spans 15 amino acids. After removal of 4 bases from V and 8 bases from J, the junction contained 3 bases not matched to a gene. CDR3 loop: CASSVGLAGGDEQFF. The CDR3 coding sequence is TGTGCCAGCAGTGTGGGACTAGCGGGGGGAGATGAGCAGTTCTTC.

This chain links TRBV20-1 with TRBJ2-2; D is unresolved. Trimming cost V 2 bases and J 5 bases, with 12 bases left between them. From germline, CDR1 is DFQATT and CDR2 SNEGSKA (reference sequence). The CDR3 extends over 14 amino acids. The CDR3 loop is CSARTSQSTGELFF. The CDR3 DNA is TGCAGTGCTAGAACGTCTCAGTCTACCGGGGAGCTGTTTTTT.